Sequencing of this T cell receptor (beta chain) was carried out in a study of blood T cell repertoires in COVID-19. About the research overall: The United States, Italy and Spain were the sources of the acute and convalescent COVID-19 samples. PBMCs, B-cell-depleted T cells, or T cells provided the cDNA or gDNA that made up the material.

In the source study's methods: Reference gene primer amplification yielded estimated nucleated cell counts. The repertoire was sequenced with immunoSEQ multiplex PCR; TCRdb's copy has only in-frame clones and lacks some. That table supplies the V and J calls and clone size; D and trimming were determined from the DNA. This table has 95,000 to 150,000 clones, 70% to 85% appearing once. The sequence derives from a woman between 70 and 85 years old with acute or convalescent COVID-19. The sequencing input was peripheral blood.

Here the CDR3 reads CASSQDGRLGRLFF. The DNA of the CDR3 is TGCGCCAGCAGCCAAGACGGAAGACTAGGAAGGCTGTTTTTT. V is TRBV4-1 and J is TRBJ2-2; possibly TRBD2 for D (6 bases). CDR1 is MGHRA, CDR2 YSYEKL, per germline. Trimming left V 0 bases short and J 13 bases short, with 15 bases between. CDR3 length: 14 residues.